These 30 T cell receptor beta chains share one sample of origin, sequenced in a study of T cells in Graves' hyperthyroidism and ophthalmopathy. RNA transcripts provided the source from which TCR beta CDR3 regions were amplified. With the HTBI primer set, the TCR CDR3 went through a first round of RT-PCR. MiXCR was run by TCRdb on the multiplex PCR reads, yielding one entry per CDR3 protein. Of about 560,000 distinct CDR3 sequences listed, 15% to 19% are singletons. The sequencing sample was made of blood. All receptors derive from a woman aged 25 to 39 with Graves' hyperthyroidism.

A remark on this clonotype: A much larger clone sits a single nucleotide away, making a read error possible. The CDR3 nucleotides are TGTGCCAGCAGCTTCTCGTTGTTGGCTGAAGCTTTCTTT. Protein sequence: CASSFSLLAEAFF. This chain joins TRBV13 and TRBJ1-1, with D uncertain. V was pared by 3 bases and J by 6 bases, with 11 bases between. The germline V gene has CDR1 PRHDT and CDR2 FYEKMQ (reference sequence). CDR3 size: 13 residues.

This clonotype was observed many times. The chain joins TRBV7-2 to TRBJ1-3; the match to TRBD1 covers 8 bases. The CDR3 contains 15 residues. From germline, CDR1 is SGHTA and CDR2 FQGNSA. After removal of 1 base from V and 4 bases from J, the junction contained 3 bases not matched to a gene. The CDR3 region is CASSLDGTGGNTIYF. The CDR3 DNA sequence: TGTGCCAGCAGCTTAGATGGGACAGGCGGAAACACCATATATTTT.

This clonotype came up once. The chain recombines TRBV28 with TRBJ2-1; 7 nucleotides align to TRBD2. The trim removed 5 bases at V and 6 bases at J, leaving 13 bases unmatched. The length of the CDR3 is 16 residues. Germline V CDR1 and CDR2: MDHEN, SYDVKM. The CDR3 is CASSTISGPRPNEQFF. Written as DNA, the CDR3 is TGTGCCAGCAGTACCATTAGCGGGCCTCGACCCAATGAGCAGTTCTTC.

Written as DNA, the CDR3 is TGTGCCAGCAGCGGGAGCACCGAGAGGGTCACCCAGGTTGCTTTCTTT. Its translation is CASSGSTERVTQVAFF. The genes are TRBV9 and TRBJ1-1; D gene unclear. The length of the CDR3 is 16 residues. Looked up from germline, CDR1 is SGDLS and CDR2 is YYNGEE. Between the trimmed V and J ends, which lost 3 bases and 11 bases, there was a span of 26 bases. Looking up the rest from reference TRBV9 and TRBJ1-1 gives the full variable domain: DSGVTQTPKHLITATGQRVTLRCSPRSGDLSVYWYQQSLDQGLQFLIQYYNGEERAKGNILERFSAQQFPDLHSELNLSSLELGDSALYFCASSGSTERVTQVAFFGQGTRLTVV.

This clonotype has just a few counts. The V gene is TRBV13, the J gene TRBJ2-2; possibly TRBD1 for D (6 bases). The germline gives CDR1 PRHDT, CDR2 FYEKMQ (reference sequence). There are 17 residues in the CDR3. V dropped 5 bases and J dropped 1 base, with 17 bases sitting between them. The CDR3 DNA reads as TGTGCCAGCAGCCCGACCCCCGGGACATGGAACACCGGGGAGCTGTTTTTT. This gives the protein CASSPTPGTWNTGELFF.

The rearrangement uses TRBV6-2 or TRBV6-3 and TRBJ2-3; 8 positions match TRBD1. Germline V gives CDR1 MNHEY, CDR2 SVGEGT. The CDR3 sequence is 15 residues long. V shed 2 bases and J 0 bases; nucleotides not matched to a gene: 1. The CDR3 protein is CASSYRDRSTDTQYF. CDR3 nucleotides: TGTGCCAGCAGTTACCGGGACAGGAGCACAGATACGCAGTATTTT.

Concerning this clonotype itself: A much more abundant neighbour one base away suggests this may be a read error. This sequence joins TRBV5-1 and TRBJ2-1, with 7 bases lining up with TRBD2. CDR3 length equals 15 residues. Germline loops: CDR1 SGHRS, CDR2 YFSETQ. CDR3 nucleotide sequence: TGCGCCGGCAGCTTGGATAGGACTAGTTTCTATGAGCAGTTCTTC. Protein: CAGSLDRTSFYEQFF.

This clonotype was detected many times. This chain links TRBV14 with TRBJ2-2; 8 nucleotides match TRBD2. After removal of 0 bases from V and 3 bases from J, the junction contained 6 bases not matched to a gene. The CDR3 runs 17 residues. Germline assignment: CDR1 SGHDN and CDR2 FVKESK. CDR3 residues: CASSQDRLAGYTGELFF. In DNA form, the CDR3 reads TGTGCCAGCAGCCAAGATAGGCTAGCGGGTTACACCGGGGAGCTGTTTTTT.

V usage is TRBV19 and J usage is TRBJ2-1; 8 bases agree with TRBD2. From germline, CDR1 is LNHDA and CDR2 SQIVND (reference sequence). V gave up 4 bases and J gave up 9 bases; unmatched junction bases: 5. The CDR3 sequence is 13 residues long. CDR3 nucleotides: TGTGCCAGTAGTACGGCGGGAGGCCTTGAGCAGTTCTTC. Its translation: CASSTAGGLEQFF.

The genes are TRBV15 and TRBJ2-7, with D tentatively TRBD1 (6 bases). This CDR3 has 15 amino acids. The germline V gene encodes CDR1 LNHNV and CDR2 YYDKDF (reference sequence). Trimming left V 10 bases short and J 1 base short, with 20 bases between. CDR3 sequence: CAISQEPGESYEQYF. Written as DNA, the CDR3 is TGTGCCATTTCCCAAGAGCCAGGGGAGTCCTACGAGCAGTACTTC. The entire variable domain, with the rest obtained from reference TRBV15 and TRBJ2-7, is as follows: DAMVIQNPRYQVTQFGKPVTLSCSQTLNHNVMYWYQQKSSQAPKLLFHYYDKDFNNEADTPDNFQSRRPNTSFCFLDIRSPGLGDTAMYLCAISQEPGESYEQYFGPGTRLTVT.

This clonotype showed up many times. This sequence joins TRBV5-5 and TRBJ2-7, with 8 bases matching TRBD1. The CDR3 is 13 residues long. The germline V gene encodes CDR1 SGHKS and CDR2 YYEKEE (reference sequence). Losses at the gene ends were 4 bases for V and 5 bases for J; bases not matched to a gene: 5. The CDR3 DNA sequence: TGTGCCAGCAGCCGAGACAGGGGAAACGAGCAGTACTTC. Translated, it gives CASSRDRGNEQYF. The full variable domain, with the rest looked up from reference TRBV5-5 and TRBJ2-7, is DAGVTQSPTHLIKTRGQQVTLRCSPISGHKSVSWYQQVLGQGPQFIFQYYEKEERGRGNFPDRFSARQFPNYSSELNVNALLLGDSALYLCASSRDRGNEQYFGPGTRLTVT.

This clonotype was recorded at least ten times. This chain uses TRBV3-1 with TRBJ2-7; D unclear. Germline lookup yields CDR1 LGHDT and CDR2 YNNKEL (reference sequence). Trimming removed 3 bases at V and 3 bases at J, with 12 bases between. This CDR3 comprises 14 residues. CDR3 protein: CASSQAVDGYEQYF. Here the CDR3 DNA reads TGTGCCAGCAGCCAGGCCGTCGACGGCTACGAGCAGTACTTC.

This clonotype was found many times. The chain couples TRBV5-1 to TRBJ2-7, with D tentatively TRBD1 (6 bases). Per germline, CDR1 SGHRS and CDR2 YFSETQ. V was clipped by 4 bases and J by 7 bases, with 15 bases between them. The CDR3 runs to 13 residues. In nucleotides, the CDR3 is TGCGCCAGCAGCCTCGGACAGATGGCGGAGCAGTACTTC. Its protein product is CASSLGQMAEQYF.

This clonotype was picked up one time. The chain recombines TRBV4-1 with TRBJ2-7; no firm D call. The DNA matches TRBJ2-4 better at its end, which makes the J call doubtful. This CDR3 contains 15 residues. Germline V CDR1 and CDR2: MGHRA, YSYEKL. The CDR3 nucleotides are TGCGCCAGCAGCCAAGAAGGAATACGAGAAAACATTCAGTACTTC. It translates to CASSQEGIRENIQYF.

Ten or more counts support this clonotype. The rearrangement uses TRBV27 and TRBJ2-2, with 7 bases identical to TRBD1. With 5 bases clipped from V and 4 bases from J, the junction kept 10 bases outside the gene matches. This CDR3 is built from 16 residues. Germline V gives CDR1 MNHEY, CDR2 SMNVEV (reference sequence). This CDR3 reads CASSRQTGMGTGELFF. DNA of the CDR3: TGTGCCAGCAGTCGTCAGACAGGGATGGGCACCGGGGAGCTGTTTTTT.

This clonotype appeared a few times. The J gene is TRBJ2-5, the V gene TRBV5-1; D may be TRBD1 or TRBD2 (5 bases each). The CDR3 spans 14 residues. Germline V gene sequence: CDR1 SGHRS, CDR2 YFSETQ. Trimming pared 7 bases from V and 5 bases from J, leaving 18 bases between. In DNA, the CDR3 is TGCGCCAGCGGGGGTCGAGGCGGTCTCGAGACCCAGTACTTC. It specifies CASGGRGGLETQYF.

This clonotype was seen repeatedly, ten times or more. V gene TRBV27 combines with J gene TRBJ2-1, with a possible D match to TRBD1 (6 bases). Germline loops: CDR1 MNHEY, CDR2 SMNVEV (reference sequence). V was pared by 5 bases and J by 3 bases, with 14 bases between. The CDR3 loop spans 15 amino acids. DNA of the CDR3: TGTGCCAGCAGTCAATCAGGGGCCCGCTACAATGAGCAGTTCTTC. Translation: CASSQSGARYNEQFF.

This clonotype was seen ten or more times. The V call is TRBV12-3 or TRBV12-4, the J call TRBJ2-1, with 8 nucleotides matching TRBD1. V was pared by 6 bases and J by 8 bases, with 6 bases of the junction left unmatched. The CDR3 has 13 amino acids. The chain's CDR3 is CASSPGQADEQFF. CDR3 in DNA: TGTGCCAGCAGCCCGGGACAGGCCGATGAGCAGTTCTTC.

This chain connects TRBV19 to TRBJ1-2; D ambiguous. Germline lookup yields CDR1 LNHDA and CDR2 SQIVND (reference sequence). V was clipped by 4 bases and J by 2 bases, with 14 bases between them. This CDR3 region has 15 residues. In DNA, the CDR3 is TGTGCCAGTAGTACGACGGAGATTGGAAACTATGGCTACACCTTC. This gives the protein CASSTTEIGNYGYTF. The variable domain in full, with the rest retrieved from reference TRBV19 and TRBJ1-2, is DGGITQSPKYLFRKEGQNVTLSCEQNLNHDAMYWYRQDPGQGLRLIYYSQIVNDFQKGDIAEGYSVSREKKESFPLTVTSAQKNPTAFYLCASSTTEIGNYGYTFGSGTRLTVV.

In this sample, this clonotype turned up many times. V usage is TRBV7-9 and J usage is TRBJ2-5; tentative D call: TRBD1 (6 bases). CDR1 SEHNR and CDR2 FQNEAQ come from the germline V gene (reference sequence). The CDR3 runs 15 residues. V was trimmed by 5 bases and J by 5 bases, leaving 18 bases between them. In DNA, the CDR3 is TGTGCCAGCAGCGCCAGGGGCGGGCGAGGGGAGACCCAGTACTTC. It codes for CASSARGGRGETQYF.

This clonotype showed up just a few times. The chain employs TRBV6-1 and TRBJ1-4; D uncertain. The V end lost 4 bases, the J end lost 5 bases, and 14 bases lay between the germline ends. The CDR3 runs 15 residues. Germline V lookup: CDR1 MNHNS, CDR2 SASEGT. DNA of the CDR3: TGTGCCAGCAGTGCCGGCCTCATCGGGAATGAAAAACTGTTTTTT. Translation: CASSAGLIGNEKLFF.

The chain joins TRBV7-9 to TRBJ2-1; TRBD2 aligns across 10 bases. CDR1 and CDR2 from the germline V gene are SEHNR and FQNEAQ (reference sequence). Unmatched junction bases numbered 6, after V lost 3 bases and J lost 4 bases. The CDR3 spans 16 residues. As DNA, the CDR3 is TGTGCCAGCAGCTTTCGGACTAGCGGAGGATACAATGAGCAGTTCTTC. Protein sequence: CASSFRTSGGYNEQFF. Full variable domain (outside the CDR3, taken from reference TRBV7-9 and TRBJ2-1): DTGVSQNPRHKITKRGQNVTFRCDPISEHNRLYWYRQTLGQGPEFLTYFQNEAQLEKSRLLSDRFSAERPKGSFSTLEIQRTEQGDSAMYLCASSFRTSGGYNEQFFGPGTRLTVL.

V gene TRBV4-2 combines with J gene TRBJ2-7; no clear D gene. V shed 3 bases and J shed 0 bases, with 6 bases lying between them. Germline assignment: CDR1 LGHNA and CDR2 YNFKEQ. The CDR3 runs 13 residues. Here the CDR3 reads CASSQSSSYEQYF. DNA of the CDR3: TGTGCCAGCAGCCAGAGTAGCTCCTACGAGCAGTACTTC.

There are a few counts of this clonotype. The chain carries TRBV11-2 and TRBJ2-1; D is unresolved. The length of the CDR3 is 17 residues. With 1 base removed from V and 2 bases from J, the gap between germline ends came to 15 bases. Germline V gives CDR1 SGHAT, CDR2 FQNNGV. CDR3 in DNA: TGTGCCAGCAGCTTAGTAGATCTGAATATCCCCTACAATGAGCAGTTCTTC. It yields the protein CASSLVDLNIPYNEQFF. Supplemented by reference TRBV11-2 and TRBJ2-1, the full variable domain reads EAGVAQSPRYKIIEKRQSVAFWCNPISGHATLYWYQQILGQGPKLLIQFQNNGVVDDSQLPKDRFSAERLKGVDSTLKIQPAKLEDSAVYLCASSLVDLNIPYNEQFFGPGTRLTVL.

The rearrangement joins TRBV5-1 to TRBJ2-1; possible D gene TRBD2, 5 bases. Germline CDR1 SGHRS, CDR2 YFSETQ. The germline V and J ends were trimmed by 4 bases and 7 bases, with 18 bases remaining between them. The CDR3 length is 15 residues. The chain's CDR3 is CASSVRELSSNEQFF. As DNA, the CDR3 is TGCGCCAGCAGCGTGAGGGAGCTATCGAGTAATGAGCAGTTCTTC.

This clonotype showed up many times. This sequence joins TRBV7-2 and TRBJ2-7; 12 positions agree with TRBD2. The CDR3 sequence is 15 residues long. V shed 5 bases, J shed 3 bases, and the junction held 5 bases outside the gene matches. Germline V gives CDR1 SGHTA, CDR2 FQGNSA. The CDR3 nucleotides are TGTGCCAGCAGCGAAACTAGCGGGAGGAGCTACGAGCAGTACTTC. This translates into CASSETSGRSYEQYF. Together with reference TRBV7-2 and TRBJ2-7, the CDR3 gives the full variable domain: GAGVSQSPSNKVTEKGKDVELRCDPISGHTALYWYRQSLGQGLEFLIYFQGNSAPDKSGLPSDRFSAERTGGSVSTLTIQRTQQEDSAVYLCASSETSGRSYEQYFGPGTRLTVT.

This clonotype was observed many times. The rearrangement uses TRBV4-1 and TRBJ2-7, with D hard to call. V was trimmed by 4 bases and J by 0 bases, leaving 13 bases between them. CDR1 MGHRA and CDR2 YSYEKL come from the germline V gene. The CDR3 covers 15 residues. In DNA form, the CDR3 reads TGCGCCAGCAGCCTCAAAGTGGAAAGCTCCTACGAGCAGTACTTC. Residues: CASSLKVESSYEQYF.

This clonotype showed up many times. This sequence joins TRBV27 and TRBJ2-1, with 7 positions matching TRBD2. The CDR3 loop spans 14 amino acids. The junction had 11 bases not matched to a gene; V was cut back by 7 bases and J by 8 bases. Germline CDR1 reads MNHEY; CDR2 reads SMNVEV (reference sequence). CDR3 nucleotides: TGTGCCAGCAAATATGAGGGAGGGGTAGATGAGCAGTTCTTC. As protein: CASKYEGGVDEQFF.

Concerning this clonotype itself: This may be a read error: a much more frequent sequence differs by one nucleotide. The CDR3 DNA sequence: TGTGCCAGCAGTTCGGGACACACGAACACTGAAGCTTTCTTT. It encodes CASSSGHTNTEAFF. The gene calls are TRBV27 and TRBJ1-1; tentatively, D is TRBD1 (6 bases). The CDR3 is 14 residues long. Between the trimmed V and J ends, which lost 4 bases and 1 base, there was a span of 10 bases. The germline CDR1 and CDR2 sequences are MNHEY and SMNVEV (reference sequence).

On this clonotype itself: One end of the junction fails to match germline, which may point to a read error. This sequence joins TRBV19 and TRBJ2-1, with 7 bases matching TRBD1. Per germline, CDR1 LNHDA and CDR2 SQIVND (reference sequence). The CDR3 loop spans 16 amino acids. The CDR3 reads CAGSPGQWSSYNEQFF. DNA for the CDR3: TGTGCCGGTAGTCCGGGACAGTGGAGCTCCTACAATGAGCAGTTCTTC.